One and the same sample provided the 30 T cell receptor beta chains below, sequenced in a study of CD8+ T cells in alopecia areata. The sequencing template was cDNA reverse transcribed from extracted RNA. Sequenced by immunoSEQ multiplex PCR; TCRdb stores in-frame clones only, minus some. This table has about 200,000 clones, 57% appearing once. Source: CD4+ T cells sorted from blood, taken at week 0. Source of these receptors: a human donor with alopecia areata.

J is TRBJ2-7 and V is TRBV4-1; possible D gene TRBD2, 6 bases. Germline assignment: CDR1 MGHRA and CDR2 YSYEKL. Trimming left V 1 base short and J 0 bases short, with 13 bases between. CDR3 length: 16 amino acids. CDR3 DNA sequence: TGCGCCAGCAGCCAAGTCGGGAGAAGGAGCTCCTACGAGCAGTACTTC. Encoded protein: CASSQVGRRSSYEQYF.

This clone was recorded a few times. The chain is built from TRBV5-6 and TRBJ1-1, with TRBD1 identical over 10 bases. Germline V gene data show CDR1 as SGHDT and CDR2 as YYEEEE. The CDR3 is 17 residues long. Trimming cost V 0 bases and J 1 base; bases outside gene matches: 6. The CDR3 is CASSLGQGAMRNTEAFF. CDR3 sequence (DNA): TGTGCCAGCAGCTTGGGACAGGGGGCGATGAGGAACACTGAAGCTTTCTTT. The full variable domain, rest sourced from reference TRBV5-6 and TRBJ1-1, is DAGVTQSPTHLIKTRGQQVTLRCSPKSGHDTVSWYQQALGQGPQFIFQYYEEEERQRGNFPDRFSGHQFPNYSSELNVNALLLGDSALYLCASSLGQGAMRNTEAFFGQGTRLTVV.

There are a few counts of this clone. V and J are TRBV4-1 and TRBJ2-1, with TRBD1 as a possible D gene (5 bases). CDR3 length equals 19 residues. V lost 1 base to trimming and J lost 2 bases, with 21 bases between them. The germline V gene has CDR1 MGHRA and CDR2 YSYEKL. CDR3 sequence reads: CASSQVGLLVGNTYNEQFF. The CDR3 DNA reads TGCGCCAGCAGCCAAGTGGGGCTTTTAGTCGGCAATACCTACAATGAGCAGTTCTTC.

The chain has TRBV9 and TRBJ2-7, with 10 positions matching TRBD1. CDR3 size: 16 residues. The V segment lost 0 bases and the J segment 2 bases; nucleotides outside the gene matches: 5. Germline CDR1 and CDR2: SGDLS and YYNGEE. CDR3 nucleotides: TGTGCCAGCAGCGTAGCCGGGACAGGGGACCCCTACGAGCAGTACTTC. This gives the protein CASSVAGTGDPYEQYF.

The chain is built from TRBV6-5 and TRBJ2-2; D call uncertain. CDR1 is MNHEY and CDR2 is SVGAGI in the germline V gene. V lost 6 bases to trimming and J lost 0 bases, with 11 bases between them. The CDR3 extends over 15 amino acids. This CDR3 is CASRKQSANTGELFF. CDR3 sequence (DNA): TGTGCCAGCAGGAAACAAAGCGCGAACACCGGGGAGCTGTTTTTT.

This chain uses TRBV15 with TRBJ1-2, with D hard to call. CDR1 and CDR2 from the germline V gene are LNHNV and YYDKDF (reference sequence). Trimming cost V 0 bases and J 8 bases, with 13 bases left between them. The CDR3 loop spans 14 amino acids. The CDR3 loop is CATSRDRTTKGYTF. CDR3 DNA sequence: TGTGCCACCAGCAGAGATCGAACTACTAAGGGCTACACCTTC.

The rearrangement uses TRBV29-1 and TRBJ2-2; D unresolved. CDR1 and CDR2 (germline): SQVTM, ANQGSEA. CDR3 length equals 15 residues. V lost 4 bases to trimming and J lost 0 bases, with 12 bases between them. The CDR3 protein is CSVGLKYANTGELFF. The CDR3 DNA is TGCAGCGTTGGACTTAAATATGCGAACACCGGGGAGCTGTTTTTT.

The V gene is TRBV5-1, the J gene TRBJ1-2; no firm D call. The CDR3 runs to 12 residues. V was trimmed by 4 bases and J by 10 bases, leaving 14 bases between them. In germline, CDR1 is SGHRS, CDR2 YFSETQ. The CDR3 DNA is TGCGCCAGCAGCCCAACGGACCAATTCTACACCTTC. Translating gives CASSPTDQFYTF.

The chain carries TRBV5-1 and TRBJ2-3; 10 nucleotides line up with TRBD2. This CDR3 has 16 residues. Germline-derived CDR1 and CDR2 are SGHRS and YFSETQ. Trimming cost V 0 bases and J 2 bases; bases outside gene matches: 3. DNA of the CDR3: TGCGCCAGCAGCTTGGCCCTAGCGGGGGTCACAGATACGCAGTATTTT. Its translation is CASSLALAGVTDTQYF.

This chain joins TRBV30 and TRBJ1-1, with 8 bases aligning to TRBD1. CDR3 length: 15 amino acids. With 0 bases clipped from V and 1 base from J, the junction kept 4 bases outside the gene matches. Germline assignment: CDR1 GTSNPN and CDR2 SVGIG (reference sequence). This chain's CDR3 is CAWSVLGTGNTEAFF. The CDR3 DNA follows: TGTGCCTGGAGTGTACTGGGGACAGGGAACACTGAAGCTTTCTTT.

This clone was seen a few times. The chain joins TRBV7-3 to TRBJ2-1; D gene uncertain. The germline CDR1 and CDR2 sequences are SGHTA and FQGTGA. This CDR3 has 13 amino acids. V lost 4 bases to trimming and J lost 7 bases, with 11 bases between them. CDR3 loop: CASSYSARNEQFF. The CDR3 DNA reads TGTGCCAGCAGCTACTCCGCCCGGAATGAGCAGTTCTTC.

V usage is TRBV29-1 and J usage is TRBJ2-1; D may be TRBD2 (6 bases). Germline V CDR1 and CDR2: SQVTM, ANQGSEA. Trimming took 7 bases from V and 4 from J, leaving 17 bases between them. This CDR3 has 14 residues. The CDR3 coding sequence is TGCAGCGCCCGGTTCGCGAGCGGGTACAATGAGCAGTTCTTC. It encodes CSARFASGYNEQFF.

Concerning this clone: Other DNA sequences of this sample code for an identical CDR3. The rearrangement links TRBV29-1 to TRBJ1-1; tentative D call: TRBD1 (6 bases). CDR1 and CDR2 (germline): SQVTM, ANQGSEA. The germline V and J ends were trimmed by 6 bases and 2 bases, with 7 bases remaining between them. The CDR3 is 11 amino acids. CDR3 loop: CSVQGNTEAFF. As DNA, the CDR3 is TGCAGCGTACAGGGTAACACTGAAGCTTTCTTT.

The V gene is TRBV6-5, the J gene TRBJ1-2; a weak D match, TRBD1 (5 bases). Germline V gene data show CDR1 as MNHEY and CDR2 as SVGAGI. The CDR3 is 14 residues long. V lost 2 bases, J lost 1 base, and 8 bases lay in between. CDR3 protein: CASSYAGFNYGYTF. DNA for the CDR3: TGTGCCAGCAGTTACGCAGGGTTTAACTATGGCTACACCTTC.

The chain combines TRBV25-1 with TRBJ1-4, with D tentatively TRBD1 (5 bases). Germline CDR1 and CDR2: MGHDK and SYGVNS. The CDR3 loop spans 14 amino acids. V gave up 7 bases and J gave up 2 bases, with 11 bases separating them. The CDR3 DNA is TGTGCCAGCATGCGGGGCCTGACTAATGAAAAACTGTTTTTT. Translated, it gives CASMRGLTNEKLFF.

The gene calls are TRBV29-1 and TRBJ2-4, with D perhaps TRBD1 (5 bases). The V gene lost 5 bases and the J gene lost 9 bases, with 14 bases spanning the gap. The CDR3 is 12 residues long. Germline values: CDR1 SQVTM, CDR2 ANQGSEA. The CDR3, as DNA: TGCAGCGTTCAGGGTCCGAATAGCATTCAGTACTTC. This gives the protein CSVQGPNSIQYF.

The chain combines TRBV29-1 with TRBJ2-5; the match to TRBD1 covers 7 bases. Germline CDR1 and CDR2: SQVTM and ANQGSEA. CDR3 length: 12 amino acids. The junction had 7 bases not matched to a gene; V was cut back by 7 bases and J by 5 bases. The CDR3 nucleotides read TGCAGCGGGACAGGACGGGTGGAGACCCAGTACTTC. It encodes CSGTGRVETQYF.

The J gene is TRBJ1-1, the V gene TRBV7-9, with D hard to call. V was trimmed by 5 bases and J by 0 bases, leaving 10 bases between them. The germline V gene has CDR1 SEHNR and CDR2 FQNEAQ (reference sequence). The CDR3 loop spans 14 amino acids. CDR3 sequence: CASSALPMNTEAFF. CDR3 in DNA: TGTGCCAGCAGCGCCCTACCTATGAACACTGAAGCTTTCTTT.

This chain connects TRBV14 to TRBJ1-1; D unclear. The CDR3 length is 13 residues. V was cut by 9 bases and J by 0 bases, with 11 bases left in between. The V gene's germline CDR1 is SGHDN and CDR2 FVKESK. The CDR3: CASSYGMNTEAFF. The CDR3 nucleotides are TGTGCCAGTTCGTACGGCATGAACACTGAAGCTTTCTTT. The variable domain in full, completed from reference TRBV14 and TRBJ1-1, reads EAGVTQFPSHSVIEKGQTVTLRCDPISGHDNLYWYRRVMGKEIKFLLHFVKESKQDESGMPNNRFLAERTGGTYSTLKVQPAELEDSGVYFCASSYGMNTEAFFGQGTRLTVV.

The rearrangement links TRBV25-1 to TRBJ1-2; tentatively, D is TRBD1 (6 bases). The germline V and J ends were trimmed by 10 bases and 2 bases, with 17 bases remaining between them. Germline V gene lookup returns CDR1 MGHDK and CDR2 SYGVNS. This CDR3 is 14 amino acids long. The CDR3 region is CANTGLDRNYGYTF. DNA of the CDR3: TGTGCCAACACAGGGTTAGACAGAAACTATGGCTACACCTTC.

The V call is TRBV11-2, the J call TRBJ2-6; 7 bases map to TRBD2. Germline loops: CDR1 SGHAT, CDR2 FQNNGV. The CDR3 runs 18 residues. Losses at the gene ends were 5 bases for V and 3 bases for J; bases not matched to a gene: 13. The CDR3 region has the DNA TGTGCCAGCAGCACACCACGCCGGCGGGAGATTGGGGCCAACGTCCTGACTTTC. This encodes CASSTPRRREIGANVLTF.

The V and J genes are TRBV30 and TRBJ2-4, with a weak D call TRBD1 (5 bases). Germline lookup yields CDR1 GTSNPN and CDR2 SVGIG (reference sequence). This CDR3 region has 14 residues. The V and J ends lost 4 bases and 6 bases respectively, with 16 bases between them. CDR3 loop: CAWTQASGGNIQYF. The CDR3 DNA sequence: TGTGCCTGGACACAGGCCAGTGGTGGAAACATTCAGTACTTC.

The V call is TRBV7-8, the J call TRBJ1-2; D remains ambiguous. V lost 6 bases and J lost 8, with 19 bases in between. This CDR3 is built from 14 residues. Germline V gene lookup returns CDR1 SGHVS and CDR2 FQNEAQ. The CDR3 protein is CASRNTGVSSGYTF. The CDR3 region has the DNA TGTGCCAGCAGAAATACCGGGGTTAGTAGCGGCTACACCTTC.

There are a few counts of this clone. The gene calls are TRBV7-3 and TRBJ2-7, with D possibly TRBD1 on 5 matching bases. CDR1 and CDR2 from the germline V gene are SGHTA and FQGTGA. Trimming pared 5 bases from V and 2 bases from J, leaving 13 bases between. The CDR3 is 14 amino acids. CDR3 nucleotides: TGTGCCAGCAGCCCCGCCGGCAGGGCCTACGAGCAGTACTTC. Translated, it gives CASSPAGRAYEQYF.

This clone came up a few times. The chain joins TRBV25-1 to TRBJ2-2; D may be TRBD2 (6 bases). Germline lookup yields CDR1 MGHDK and CDR2 SYGVNS. V dropped 3 bases and J dropped 6 bases, with 14 bases sitting between them. The CDR3 extends over 15 amino acids. CDR3 loop: CASSEPTRPAGELFF. The CDR3, as DNA: TGTGCCAGCAGTGAGCCGACTAGACCGGCCGGGGAGCTGTTTTTT.

The chain employs TRBV6-6 and TRBJ1-5, with D unresolved. V lost 2 bases to trimming and J lost 6 bases, with 11 bases between them. The CDR3 has 14 amino acids. In germline, CDR1 is MNHNY, CDR2 SVGAGI (reference sequence). Here the CDR3 reads CASSYLPGRQPQHF. CDR3 nucleotides: TGTGCCAGCAGTTACCTTCCCGGGCGTCAGCCCCAGCATTTT.

The CDR3 coding sequence is TGTGCCAGCAGCTTACAGGGTGTCGACAATGAGCAGTTCTTC. Translated, it gives CASSLQGVDNEQFF. This sequence joins TRBV7-9 and TRBJ2-1, with a weak D call TRBD1 (5 bases). The CDR3 sequence is 14 residues long. V was shortened by 2 bases and J by 5 bases, with 10 bases between the two germline ends. The V gene's germline CDR1 is SEHNR and CDR2 FQNEAQ (reference sequence). The full variable domain, with the rest looked up from reference TRBV7-9 and TRBJ2-1, is DTGVSQNPRHKITKRGQNVTFRCDPISEHNRLYWYRQTLGQGPEFLTYFQNEAQLEKSRLLSDRFSAERPKGSFSTLEIQRTEQGDSAMYLCASSLQGVDNEQFFGPGTRLTVL.

V and J are TRBV25-1 and TRBJ2-5; no firm D call. This CDR3 is built from 11 residues. Trimming shortened V by 1 base and J by 4 bases, and 1 base separated the two germline ends. Germline assignment: CDR1 MGHDK and CDR2 SYGVNS. CDR3 nucleotides: TGTGCCAGCAGTGAATTAGAGACCCAGTACTTC. It is translated as CASSELETQYF.

The CDR3 reads CASSEYYNNEQFF. The DNA of the CDR3 is TGTGCCAGCAGTGAATATTACAACAATGAGCAGTTCTTC. The gene calls are TRBV25-1 and TRBJ2-1; D is unresolved. Germline-derived CDR1 and CDR2 are MGHDK and SYGVNS. The CDR3 has 13 amino acids. Trimming took off 0 bases at V and 5 bases at J, with 5 bases between the two ends.

The CDR3 nucleotides read TGTGCCAGCAGCCAAGATTTGGCGGGGGGAAACATTCAGTACTTC. Residues: CASSQDLAGGNIQYF. This chain joins TRBV4-2 and TRBJ2-4; the match to TRBD2 covers 8 bases. Germline lookup yields CDR1 LGHNA and CDR2 YNFKEQ. The CDR3 is made up of 15 amino acids. The ends lost 0 bases at V and 6 bases at J; junction bases unmatched: 4.